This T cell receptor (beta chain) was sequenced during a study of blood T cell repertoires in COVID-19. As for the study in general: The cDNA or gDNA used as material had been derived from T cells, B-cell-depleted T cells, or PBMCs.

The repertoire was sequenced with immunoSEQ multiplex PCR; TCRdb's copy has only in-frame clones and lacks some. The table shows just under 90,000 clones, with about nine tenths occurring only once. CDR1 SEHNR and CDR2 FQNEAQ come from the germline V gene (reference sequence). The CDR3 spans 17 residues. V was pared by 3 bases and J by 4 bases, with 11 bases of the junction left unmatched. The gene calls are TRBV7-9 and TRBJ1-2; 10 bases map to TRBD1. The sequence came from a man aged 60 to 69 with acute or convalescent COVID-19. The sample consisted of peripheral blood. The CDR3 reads CASSFSGTGARSYGYTF. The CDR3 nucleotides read TGTGCCAGCAGCTTTTCCGGGACAGGGGCCAGGAGCTATGGCTACACCTTC.